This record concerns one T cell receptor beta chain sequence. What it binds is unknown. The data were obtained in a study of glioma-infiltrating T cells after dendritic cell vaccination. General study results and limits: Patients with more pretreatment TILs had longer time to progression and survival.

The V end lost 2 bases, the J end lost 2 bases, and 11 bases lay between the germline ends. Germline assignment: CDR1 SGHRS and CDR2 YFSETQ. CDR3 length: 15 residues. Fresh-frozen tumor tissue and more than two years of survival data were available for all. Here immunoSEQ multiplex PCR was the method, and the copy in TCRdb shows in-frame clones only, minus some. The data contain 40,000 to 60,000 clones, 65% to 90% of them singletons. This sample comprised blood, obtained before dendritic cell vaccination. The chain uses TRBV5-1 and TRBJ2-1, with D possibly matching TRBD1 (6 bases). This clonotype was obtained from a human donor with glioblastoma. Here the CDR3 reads CASSLQGLAYNEQFF. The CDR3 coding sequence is TGCGCCAGCAGCTTACAGGGCCTCGCCTACAATGAGCAGTTCTTC.